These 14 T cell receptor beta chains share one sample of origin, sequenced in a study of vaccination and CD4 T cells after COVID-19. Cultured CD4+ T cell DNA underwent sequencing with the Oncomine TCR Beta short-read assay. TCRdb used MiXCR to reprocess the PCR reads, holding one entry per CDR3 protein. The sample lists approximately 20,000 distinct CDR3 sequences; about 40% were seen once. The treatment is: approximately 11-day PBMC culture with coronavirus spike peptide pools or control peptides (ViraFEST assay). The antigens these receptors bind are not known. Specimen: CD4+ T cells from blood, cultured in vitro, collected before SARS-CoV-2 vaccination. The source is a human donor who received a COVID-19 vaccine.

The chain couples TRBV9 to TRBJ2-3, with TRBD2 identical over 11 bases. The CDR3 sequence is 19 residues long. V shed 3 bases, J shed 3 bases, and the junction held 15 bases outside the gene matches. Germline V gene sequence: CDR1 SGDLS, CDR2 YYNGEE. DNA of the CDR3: TGTGCCAGCAGCGCCCCCCGGACTAGCGGGTCCCGGGGAACAGATACGCAGTATTTT. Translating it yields CASSAPRTSGSRGTDTQYF.

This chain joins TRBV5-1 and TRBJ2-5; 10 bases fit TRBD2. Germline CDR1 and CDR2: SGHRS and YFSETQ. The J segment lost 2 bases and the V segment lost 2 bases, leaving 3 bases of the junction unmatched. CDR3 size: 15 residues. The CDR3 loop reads CASSFGLAVQETQYF. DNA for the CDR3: TGCGCCAGCAGCTTTGGACTAGCGGTTCAAGAGACCCAGTACTTC.

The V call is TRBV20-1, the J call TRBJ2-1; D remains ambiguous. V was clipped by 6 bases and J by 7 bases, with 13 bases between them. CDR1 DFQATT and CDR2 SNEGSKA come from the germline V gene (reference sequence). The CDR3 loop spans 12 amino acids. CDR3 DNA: TGCAGTGCACAGAAGTGGGGAAATGAGCAGTTCTTC. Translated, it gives CSAQKWGNEQFF.

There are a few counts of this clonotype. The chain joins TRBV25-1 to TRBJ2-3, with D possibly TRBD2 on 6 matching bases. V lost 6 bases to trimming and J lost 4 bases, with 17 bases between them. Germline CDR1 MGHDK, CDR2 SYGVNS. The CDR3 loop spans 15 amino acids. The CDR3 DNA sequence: TGTGCCAGCAGCGCCTATGTGGGGGAGGCAGATACGCAGTATTTT. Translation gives CASSAYVGEADTQYF.

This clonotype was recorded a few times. The CDR3 region has the DNA TGTGCCAGCAGTTTTTTTGCGAACAGGGGGGAGACCCAGTACTTC. Translated: CASSFFANRGETQYF. V is TRBV12-3 or TRBV12-4 and J is TRBJ2-5, with 8 bases that match TRBD1. This CDR3 has 15 residues. V shed 3 bases, J shed 5 bases, and the junction held 8 bases outside the gene matches.

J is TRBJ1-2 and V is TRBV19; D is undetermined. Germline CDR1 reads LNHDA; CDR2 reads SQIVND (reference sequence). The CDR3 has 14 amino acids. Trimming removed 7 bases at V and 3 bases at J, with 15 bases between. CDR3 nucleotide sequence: TGTGCCAGTAAAACCGGGCCGAACTACTATGGCTACACCTTC. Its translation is CASKTGPNYYGYTF.

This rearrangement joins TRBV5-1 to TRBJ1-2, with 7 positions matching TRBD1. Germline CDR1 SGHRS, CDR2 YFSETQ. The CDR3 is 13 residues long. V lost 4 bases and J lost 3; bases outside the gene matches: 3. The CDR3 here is CASSITGDYGYTF. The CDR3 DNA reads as TGCGCCAGCAGCATTACAGGGGACTATGGCTACACCTTC.

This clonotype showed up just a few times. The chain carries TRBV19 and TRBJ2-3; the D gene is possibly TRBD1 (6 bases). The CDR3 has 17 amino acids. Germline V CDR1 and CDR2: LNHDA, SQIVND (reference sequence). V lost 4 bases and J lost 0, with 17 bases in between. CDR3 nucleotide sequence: TGTGCCAGTAGTACACCGACGGGACAAATAAGCACAGATACGCAGTATTTT. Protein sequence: CASSTPTGQISTDTQYF.

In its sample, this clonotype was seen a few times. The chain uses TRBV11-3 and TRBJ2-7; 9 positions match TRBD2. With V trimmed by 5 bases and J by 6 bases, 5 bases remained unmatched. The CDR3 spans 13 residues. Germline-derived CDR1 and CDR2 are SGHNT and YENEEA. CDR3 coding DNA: TGTGCCAGCAGCCCGGGACTAGCTGGCGAGCAGTACTTC. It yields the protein CASSPGLAGEQYF. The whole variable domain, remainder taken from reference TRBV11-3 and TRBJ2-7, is EAGVVQSPRYKIIEKKQPVAFWCNPISGHNTLYWYLQNLGQGPELLIRYENEEAVDDSQLPKDRFSAERLKGVDSTLKIQPAELGDSAVYLCASSPGLAGEQYFGPGTRLTVT.

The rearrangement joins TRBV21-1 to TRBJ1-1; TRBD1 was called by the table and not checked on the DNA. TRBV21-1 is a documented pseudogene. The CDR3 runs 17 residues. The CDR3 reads CASSKLNQQGGETEAFF. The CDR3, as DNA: TGTGCCAGCAGCAAATTGAATCAACAGGGGGGAGAGACTGAAGCTTTCTTT.

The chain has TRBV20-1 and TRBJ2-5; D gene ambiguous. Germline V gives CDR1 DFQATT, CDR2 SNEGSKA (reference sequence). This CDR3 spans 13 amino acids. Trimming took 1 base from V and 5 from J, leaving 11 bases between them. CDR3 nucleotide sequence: TGCAGTGCTAGAGTTGGGCCCAGGGAGACCCAGTACTTC. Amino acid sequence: CSARVGPRETQYF.

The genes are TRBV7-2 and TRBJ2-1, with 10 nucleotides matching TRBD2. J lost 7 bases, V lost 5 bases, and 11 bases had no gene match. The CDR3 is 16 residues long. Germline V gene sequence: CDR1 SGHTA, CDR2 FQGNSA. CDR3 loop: CASSPLRTSGKNEQFF. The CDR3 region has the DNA TGTGCCAGCAGCCCCCTCCGGACTAGCGGTAAAAATGAGCAGTTCTTC.

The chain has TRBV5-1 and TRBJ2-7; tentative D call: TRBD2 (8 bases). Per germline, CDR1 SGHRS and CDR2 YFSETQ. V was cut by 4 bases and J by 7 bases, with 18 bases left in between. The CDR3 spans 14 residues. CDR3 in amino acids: CASSQLAAGGEQYF. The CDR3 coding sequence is TGCGCCAGCAGCCAACTAGCGGCAGGGGGTGAGCAGTACTTC.

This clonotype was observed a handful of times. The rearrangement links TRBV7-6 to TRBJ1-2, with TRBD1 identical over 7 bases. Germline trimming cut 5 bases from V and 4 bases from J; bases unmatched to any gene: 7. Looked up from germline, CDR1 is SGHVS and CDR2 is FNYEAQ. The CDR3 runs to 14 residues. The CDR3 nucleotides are TGTGCCAGCAGCCCTTCGGACAGGAGCTATGGCTACACCTTC. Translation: CASSPSDRSYGYTF. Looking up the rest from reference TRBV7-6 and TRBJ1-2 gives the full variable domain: GAGVSQSPRYKVTKRGQDVALRCDPISGHVSLYWYRQALGQGPEFLTYFNYEAQQDKSGLPNDRFSAERPEGSISTLTIQRTEQRDSAMYRCASSPSDRSYGYTFGSGTRLTVV.